The 6 T cell receptor beta chains listed next were all sequenced from one sample in a study of T-cell memory formation after mild COVID-19. TCRdb ran MiXCR on the 5' RACE reads and lists one entry per CDR3 protein. The sample yields fewer than 700,000 distinct CDR3 sequences, about a fifth seen once. The sequenced material came from PBMCs or a T cell subset sorted from them (not recorded which). The source of these receptors is an adult woman who had mild COVID-19 (a few samples of this study predate the infection). Cell type and time point are not known.

This clonotype came up a few times. The chain carries TRBV12-3 or TRBV12-4 and TRBJ2-6; D is perhaps TRBD2 (6 bases). This CDR3 contains 15 residues. The ends were cut back, 3 bases at V and 2 bases at J, with 8 bases in the middle. The CDR3 region is CASSLWGAGANVLTF. The CDR3 DNA is TGTGCCAGCAGTTTGTGGGGGGCTGGGGCCAACGTCCTGACTTTC.

Only a few counts were recorded for this clonotype. CDR3 loop: CATSAQTSGSHNEQFF. CDR3 nucleotides: TGTGCCACCAGTGCCCAGACGAGCGGGAGCCACAATGAGCAGTTCTTC. V gene TRBV24-1 combines with J gene TRBJ2-1, with 8 bases that match TRBD2. CDR1 is KGHDR and CDR2 is SFDVKD in the germline V gene. The J segment lost 5 bases and the V segment lost 5 bases, leaving 10 bases of the junction unmatched. This CDR3 is 16 amino acids long.

The table lists this clonotype with many counts. This rearrangement joins TRBV25-1 to TRBJ2-7, with 7 bases aligning to TRBD1. From germline, CDR1 is MGHDK and CDR2 SYGVNS. The CDR3 covers 14 residues. The trim removed 4 bases at V and 3 bases at J, leaving 6 bases unmatched. CDR3 in amino acids: CASSGQGGGYEQYF. As DNA, the CDR3 is TGTGCCAGCAGTGGACAGGGTGGGGGCTACGAGCAGTACTTC.

The rearrangement joins TRBV2 to TRBJ1-5; possibly TRBD1 for D (6 bases). V lost 2 bases and J 0 bases, leaving 11 bases between the germline ends. Germline-derived CDR1 and CDR2 are SNHLY and FYNNEI. This CDR3 has 16 amino acids. CDR3 coding DNA: TGTGCCAGCAGTGAACGGGGGGCTGGTAGCAATCAGCCCCAGCATTTT. Translating gives CASSERGAGSNQPQHF.

This clonotype was recorded many times. V usage is TRBV7-9 and J usage is TRBJ2-1; the D is unclear. Trimming cost V 4 bases and J 6 bases, with 7 bases left between them. CDR1 is SEHNR, CDR2 FQNEAQ, per germline (reference sequence). This CDR3 contains 12 residues. CDR3 amino acids: CASSSTLNEQFF. For the CDR3, the DNA is TGTGCCAGCAGCTCGACGCTCAATGAGCAGTTCTTC.

The V gene is TRBV24-1, the J gene TRBJ2-2, with TRBD1 identical over 9 bases. The CDR3 covers 16 residues. CDR1 is KGHDR, CDR2 SFDVKD, per germline. Trimming cost V 1 base and J 4 bases; bases outside gene matches: 3. The CDR3 DNA follows: TGTGCCACCAGTGATTTAGGACAGGGGAGCACCGGGGAGCTGTTTTTT. It is translated as CATSDLGQGSTGELFF.